A single sample gave rise to the 15 T cell receptor beta chains below, sequenced in a study of cytomegalovirus exposure and HLA in healthy donors. Both 60 Vbeta primers and 13 Jbeta primers went into the PCR. TCRdb keeps only in-frame clones here, not all; method: immunoSEQ multiplex PCR. The sample lists 140,000 or so clones; about 74% were seen once. Input material: PBMCs. The receptors shown here come from a man aged 18 to 35 in good health and CMV-seropositive.

The chain recombines TRBV11-3 with TRBJ1-3, with 9 bases fitting TRBD1. The trim removed 4 bases at V and 2 bases at J, leaving 0 bases unmatched. Germline CDR1 is SGHNT and CDR2 is YENEEA. This CDR3 is 14 amino acids long. CDR3 DNA sequence: TGTGCCAGCAGCTACAGGGGGCCTGGAAACACCATATATTTT. Translated: CASSYRGPGNTIYF.

This clone was detected only a few times. The genes are TRBV9 and TRBJ2-5, with 7 nucleotides matching TRBD2. With the DNA end fitting TRBJ2-7 better, the J assignment may be wrong. Looked up from germline, CDR1 is SGDLS and CDR2 is YYNGEE. CDR3 length: 15 residues. The CDR3 DNA reads TGTGCCAGCAGCGCGCCCGGGCGGGAGTACTACGAGCAGTACTTC. Amino acids: CASSAPGREYYEQYF.

The J gene is TRBJ1-4, the V gene TRBV19; 8 nucleotides agree with TRBD1. This CDR3 comprises 15 residues. With 5 bases clipped from V and 6 bases from J, the junction kept 8 bases outside the gene matches. Germline CDR1 LNHDA, CDR2 SQIVND (reference sequence). The CDR3 loop reads CASSAPGQVHEKLFF. CDR3 nucleotides: TGTGCCAGTAGTGCCCCGGGACAGGTTCATGAAAAACTGTTTTTT.

The chain uses TRBV19 and TRBJ1-5; 7 nucleotides match TRBD1. The CDR3 extends over 19 amino acids. Germline assignment: CDR1 LNHDA and CDR2 SQIVND (reference sequence). The ends lost 0 bases at V and 0 bases at J; junction bases unmatched: 11. This CDR3 reads CASSIELGRGDPSNQPQHF. The CDR3 bases are TGTGCCAGTAGTATAGAGTTGGGCAGGGGGGACCCTAGCAATCAGCCCCAGCATTTT.

The chain uses TRBV14 and TRBJ2-7; D may be TRBD1 (5 bases). The V gene lost 0 bases and the J gene lost 0 bases, with 15 bases spanning the gap. The CDR3 loop spans 17 amino acids. Germline V gene sequence: CDR1 SGHDN, CDR2 FVKESK. CDR3 region: CASSQDPGWPSSYEQYF. The CDR3 DNA is TGTGCCAGCAGCCAAGACCCAGGGTGGCCGAGCTCCTACGAGCAGTACTTC.

This clone was counted a few times. J is TRBJ2-7 and V is TRBV29-1; the D gene is possibly TRBD1 (5 bases). This CDR3 has 11 residues. V was pared by 6 bases and J by 5 bases, with 11 bases between. Germline CDR1 SQVTM, CDR2 ANQGSEA. DNA for the CDR3: TGCAGCGTGGGAACAGGAGACGAGCAGTACTTC. Encoded protein: CSVGTGDEQYF.

The chain is built from TRBV6-5 and TRBJ1-2; D may be TRBD1 (6 bases). This CDR3 is 14 amino acids long. V was clipped by 6 bases and J by 4 bases, with 15 bases between them. Germline V gene data show CDR1 as MNHEY and CDR2 as SVGAGI. CDR3 sequence: CASSLGGGSYGYTF. CDR3 sequence (DNA): TGTGCCAGCAGCTTGGGGGGGGGCAGCTATGGCTACACCTTC.

This rearrangement joins TRBV19 to TRBJ1-5; tentatively, D is TRBD1 (5 bases). V was clipped by 6 bases and J by 2 bases, with 32 bases between them. Per the germline V gene, CDR1 is LNHDA and CDR2 is SQIVND (reference sequence). The CDR3 runs 21 residues. The CDR3 sequence is CASSPRKTYKARRDGNQPQHF. DNA for the CDR3: TGTGCCAGTAGCCCCCGCAAAACATACAAGGCGAGGCGGGACGGCAATCAGCCCCAGCATTTT. The full variable domain, completed using reference TRBV19 and TRBJ1-5, is DGGITQSPKYLFRKEGQNVTLSCEQNLNHDAMYWYRQDPGQGLRLIYYSQIVNDFQKGDIAEGYSVSREKKESFPLTVTSAQKNPTAFYLCASSPRKTYKARRDGNQPQHFGDGTRLSIL.

The chain links TRBV5-8 to TRBJ2-7, with 7 bases matching TRBD1. V was clipped by 3 bases and J by 2 bases; unmatched bases: 5. This CDR3 spans 14 amino acids. CDR1 is SGHTS, CDR2 YDEGEE, per germline. CDR3 residues: CASSYGTATYEQYF. Here the CDR3 DNA reads TGTGCCAGCAGCTATGGGACAGCCACCTACGAGCAGTACTTC.

The DNA of the CDR3 is TGTGCCAGCACCCCGGACAGGGTCGGAAACACCATATATTTT. Translation: CASTPDRVGNTIYF. The chain carries TRBV2 and TRBJ1-3, with 8 bases lining up with TRBD1. Germline V gene sequence: CDR1 SNHLY, CDR2 FYNNEI. The V segment lost 7 bases and the J segment 4 bases; nucleotides outside the gene matches: 6. The CDR3 has 14 amino acids.

The chain links TRBV19 to TRBJ1-2; weak D call: TRBD1 (6 bases). Trimming pared 5 bases from V and 0 bases from J, leaving 13 bases between. The CDR3 has 15 residues. The germline V gene has CDR1 LNHDA and CDR2 SQIVND (reference sequence). CDR3 protein: CASSVQGPANYGYTF. CDR3 sequence (DNA): TGTGCCAGTAGTGTACAGGGCCCCGCTAACTATGGCTACACCTTC.

J is TRBJ2-1 and V is TRBV27; 11 bases agree with TRBD2. The junction had 9 bases not matched to a gene; V was cut back by 4 bases and J by 7 bases. This CDR3 has 16 residues. The germline gives CDR1 MNHEY, CDR2 SMNVEV (reference sequence). The CDR3 here is CASSSVAGGPWNEQFF. The CDR3 DNA reads TGTGCCAGCAGTTCCGTAGCGGGGGGGCCTTGGAATGAGCAGTTCTTC.

This chain links TRBV19 with TRBJ1-2; D may be TRBD1 (6 bases). This CDR3 comprises 14 residues. The ends were cut back, 7 bases at V and 0 bases at J, with 12 bases in the middle. Germline V lookup: CDR1 LNHDA, CDR2 SQIVND (reference sequence). The CDR3: CASTGDIANYGYTF. CDR3 DNA sequence: TGTGCCAGTACCGGGGACATAGCTAACTATGGCTACACCTTC.

As concerns this clone: Lacking the conserved final phenylalanine or tryptophan, this CDR3 likely reflects a read error. The J gene is TRBJ1-5, the V gene TRBV7-2; D not resolved. V was shortened by 1 base and J by 7 bases, with 8 bases between the two germline ends. The CDR3 consists of 13 residues. Germline V gene data show CDR1 as SGHTA and CDR2 as FQGNSA. Here the CDR3 DNA reads TGTGCCAGCAGCTTAGATAGGAGCCAGCCCCAGCATGTT. Translation: CASSLDRSQPQHV.

The CDR3 reads CSARTGGTEAFF. CDR3 bases: TGCAGCGCCCGGACAGGGGGCACTGAAGCTTTCTTT. This chain joins TRBV29-1 and TRBJ1-1; TRBD1 agrees at 10 bases. The V gene end was trimmed by 7 bases and the J gene end by 4 bases; junction bases not matched to a gene: 3. This CDR3 has 12 amino acids. CDR1 is SQVTM, CDR2 ANQGSEA, per germline.